This is a list of T cell receptor beta chains from one sample in a study of cytomegalovirus exposure and HLA in healthy donors. Profiling relied on immunoSEQ multiplex PCR, and the TCRdb table lists in-frame clones only, not all of them. The sample lists approximately 160,000 clones; 55% to 80% were seen once. What was sequenced was PBMCs. These receptors all come from a woman aged 18-35 years in good health and CMV-seropositive. Both conserved end residues are trimmed from each CDR3.

V gene,J gene,CDR3 protein
TRBV30,TRBJ1-1,AWNGGRWTEAF
TRBV11-3,TRBJ2-1,ASQEGGGSYNEQF
TRBV28,TRBJ2-5,ASSSFSQHQETQY
TRBV29-1,TRBJ2-1,SVEGDPQRLIYEQF
TRBV5-8,TRBJ2-7,ASSLVIAGPYEQY
TRBV9,TRBJ2-3,ASSVRQGDTQY
TRBV5-1,TRBJ2-3,ASTQGTDTQY
TRBV19,TRBJ2-7,ASSTTGVPYEQY
TRBV7-6,TRBJ2-3,ASSAQTGADTQY
TRBV30,TRBJ1-1,AWDGRGVTEAF
TRBV28,TRBJ1-4,ASSLEASINEKLF
TRBV7-2,TRBJ1-2,ASSLRAAQQSSIGYT
TRBV4-3,TRBJ1-1,ASSQDMGRRTEAF
TRBV10-3,TRBJ2-1,AISGERRAYNEQF
TRBV9,TRBJ2-1,ASSVDASSYNEQF
TRBV5-1,TRBJ1-4,ASSLDPSTNEKLF
TRBV27,TRBJ1-2,ASSRAGAALGYT
TRBV15,TRBJ1-1,ATSRDQWTEAF